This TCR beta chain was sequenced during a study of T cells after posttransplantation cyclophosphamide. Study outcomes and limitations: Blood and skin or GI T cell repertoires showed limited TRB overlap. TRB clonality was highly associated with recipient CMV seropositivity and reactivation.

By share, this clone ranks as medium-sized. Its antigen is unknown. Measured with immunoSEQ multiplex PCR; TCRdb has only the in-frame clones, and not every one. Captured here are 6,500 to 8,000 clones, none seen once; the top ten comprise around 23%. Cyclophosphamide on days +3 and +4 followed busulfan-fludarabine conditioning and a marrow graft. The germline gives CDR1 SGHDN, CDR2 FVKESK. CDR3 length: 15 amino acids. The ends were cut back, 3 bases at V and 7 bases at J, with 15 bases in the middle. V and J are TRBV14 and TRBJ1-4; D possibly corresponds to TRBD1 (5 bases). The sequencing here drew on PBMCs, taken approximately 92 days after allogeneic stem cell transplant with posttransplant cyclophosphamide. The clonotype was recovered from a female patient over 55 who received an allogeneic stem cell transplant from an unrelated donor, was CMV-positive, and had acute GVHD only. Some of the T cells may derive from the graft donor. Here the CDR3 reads CASSQRGLGGEKLFF. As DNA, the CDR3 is TGTGCCAGCAGCCAGAGGGGTCTCGGAGGTGAAAAACTGTTTTTT.